This T cell receptor (beta chain) was retrieved from a study of blood T cell repertoires in COVID-19. The V and J ends lost 3 bases and 8 bases, in that order; junction bases with no gene match: 4. The CDR3 loop spans 14 amino acids. Germline values: CDR1 KGHSH, CDR2 LQKENI. In the original workflow: Counts of nucleated cells, estimated from reference gene primer amplification, were obtained. Data came from immunoSEQ multiplex PCR; TCRdb stores just in-frame clones and leaves some out. The V and J calls and clone size come from that table; D and trimming were worked out from the DNA. The sample carries 90,000 to 150,000 clones, approximately 90% recorded once.

The chain carries TRBV18 and TRBJ1-5; 10 positions match TRBD1. The clonotype comes from a human donor in a cohort sampled during active COVID-19. Sequencing was carried out using peripheral blood. CDR3 DNA sequence: TGTGCCAGCTCACCGGGACAGGGGCAGGAGCCCCAGCATTTT. It specifies CASSPGQGQEPQHF.